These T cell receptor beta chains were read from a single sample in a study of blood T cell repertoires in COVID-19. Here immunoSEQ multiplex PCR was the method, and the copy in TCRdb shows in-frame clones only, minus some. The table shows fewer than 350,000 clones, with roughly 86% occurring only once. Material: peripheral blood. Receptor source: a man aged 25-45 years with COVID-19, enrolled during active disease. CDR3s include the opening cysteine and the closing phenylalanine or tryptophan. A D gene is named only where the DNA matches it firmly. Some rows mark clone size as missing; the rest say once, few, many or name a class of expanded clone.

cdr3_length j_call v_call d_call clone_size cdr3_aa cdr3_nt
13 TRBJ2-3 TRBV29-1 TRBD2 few CSVTSGAADTQYF TGCAGCGTCACTAGCGGGGCGGCAGATACGCAGTATTTT
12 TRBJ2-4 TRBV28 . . CASLADKNIQYF TGTGCCAGCTTGGCAGACAAAAACATTCAGTACTTC
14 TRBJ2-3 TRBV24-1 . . CATSEGGPADTQYF TGTGCCACCAGTGAAGGAGGGCCCGCAGATACGCAGTATTTT
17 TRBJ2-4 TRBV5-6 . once CASSALGLVLAKNIQYF TGTGCCAGCAGCGCGCTGGGACTTGTTTTAGCCAAAAACATTCAGTACTTC
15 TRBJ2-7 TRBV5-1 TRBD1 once CASSLAGQGYYEQYF TGCGCCAGCAGCTTGGCTGGACAGGGATACTACGAGCAGTACTTC
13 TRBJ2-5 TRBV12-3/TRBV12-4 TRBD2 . CASRVRGAETQYF TGTGCCAGCAGAGTGCGGGGGGCGGAGACCCAGTACTTC
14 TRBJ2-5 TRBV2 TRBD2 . CASRRTGGQQTQYF TGTGCCAGCCGCAGGACGGGGGGGCAACAGACCCAGTACTTC
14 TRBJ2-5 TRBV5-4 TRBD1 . CASSLRGYQETQYF TGTGCCAGCAGCCTCAGGGGGTACCAAGAGACCCAGTACTTC
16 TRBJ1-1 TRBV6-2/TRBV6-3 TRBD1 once CASSFLPMTGRTEAFF TGTGCCAGCAGTTTCCTCCCGATGACAGGGAGGACTGAAGCTTTCTTT
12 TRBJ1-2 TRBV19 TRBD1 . CASSPRQGGYTF TGTGCCAGTAGCCCCCGACAGGGAGGCTACACCTTC
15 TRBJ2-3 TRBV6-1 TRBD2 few CASSELAGSTDTQYF TGTGCCAGCAGTGAACTAGCGGGATCCACAGATACGCAGTATTTT
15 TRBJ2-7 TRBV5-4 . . CASSLNPQVPYEQYF TGTGCCAGCAGCTTGAATCCCCAGGTCCCCTACGAGCAGTACTTC
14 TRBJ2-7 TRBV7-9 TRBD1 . CASSRTGTSYEQYF TGTGCCAGCAGCCGGACAGGAACTTCCTACGAGCAGTACTTC
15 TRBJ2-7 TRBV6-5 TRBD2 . CASSRGLAGVSEQYF TGTGCCAGCAGTAGGGGACTAGCGGGAGTGTCCGAGCAGTACTTC
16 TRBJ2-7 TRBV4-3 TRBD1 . CASSPTGTGSSYEQYF TGCGCCAGCAGCCCCACCGGGACAGGGAGCTCCTACGAGCAGTACTTC
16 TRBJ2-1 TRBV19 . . CASSIVLVYTYNEQFF TGTGCCAGTAGTATAGTGCTGGTTTACACCTACAATGAGCAGTTCTTC
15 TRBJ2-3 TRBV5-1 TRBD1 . CASSLGQGVNHTQYF TGCGCCAGCAGCTTGGGACAGGGGGTCAATCATACGCAGTATTTT